A selection of T cell receptor beta chains follows, all from one sample in a study of blood T cell repertoires in COVID-19. TCRdb's table, derived via immunoSEQ multiplex PCR, lists solely in-frame clones and lacks some. The repertoire holds about 160,000 clones, with around 83% as singletons. What was sequenced was PBMCs or T cells enriched from blood (not recorded which). The receptors were sampled from a woman in her fifties or sixties in a cohort exposed to, infected with or recovered from COVID-19 (not recorded which). Both conserved end residues are part of each CDR3. The D gene is left open where the match is weak. Size values are once, few and many counts, or a class for expanded clones, and some rows have none.

clone_size: .
v_call: TRBV5-1
j_call: TRBJ1-1
d_call: .
cdr3_aa: CASSLRTENTEAFF
cdr3_nt: TGCGCCAGCAGCTTGCGGACAGAGAACACTGAAGCTTTCTTT

clone_size: .
v_call: TRBV28
j_call: TRBJ2-1
d_call: .
cdr3_aa: CASTKTSGSNEQFF
cdr3_nt: TGTGCCAGCACCAAAACCTCAGGCAGCAATGAGCAGTTCTTC

clone_size: .
v_call: TRBV19
j_call: TRBJ2-6
d_call: TRBD1
cdr3_aa: CASRTGTGPQTGANVLTF
cdr3_nt: TGTGCCAGTAGGACGGGGACAGGACCACAAACTGGGGCCAACGTCCTGACTTTC

clone_size: medium-sized
v_call: TRBV5-6
j_call: TRBJ1-3
d_call: .
cdr3_aa: CASSYRVWGSGNTIYF
cdr3_nt: TGTGCCAGCAGCTACAGGGTTTGGGGCTCTGGAAACACCATATATTTT

clone_size: .
v_call: TRBV18
j_call: TRBJ1-2
d_call: .
cdr3_aa: CASKDPGDVNYGYTF
cdr3_nt: TGTGCCAGCAAAGATCCAGGGGATGTTAACTATGGCTACACCTTC

clone_size: .
v_call: TRBV7-2
j_call: TRBJ1-6
d_call: .
cdr3_aa: CASRMESYNSPLHF
cdr3_nt: TGTGCCAGCAGGATGGAGTCCTATAATTCACCCCTCCACTTT

clone_size: .
v_call: TRBV6-6
j_call: TRBJ1-2
d_call: TRBD1
cdr3_aa: CASSYVGQGSYGYTF
cdr3_nt: TGTGCCAGCAGTTACGTGGGACAGGGCAGCTATGGCTACACCTTC

clone_size: .
v_call: TRBV4-3
j_call: TRBJ1-4
d_call: .
cdr3_aa: CASSQAGNEKLFF
cdr3_nt: TGCGCCAGCAGCCAGGCCGGGAATGAAAAACTGTTTTTT

clone_size: .
v_call: TRBV29-1
j_call: TRBJ1-4
d_call: .
cdr3_aa: CSVEGPTGEKLFF
cdr3_nt: TGCAGCGTTGAAGGGCCGACGGGGGAAAAACTGTTTTTT

clone_size: few
v_call: TRBV27
j_call: TRBJ2-2
d_call: TRBD1
cdr3_aa: CASSLPDRGFGELFF
cdr3_nt: TGTGCCAGCAGTTTACCTGACAGGGGGTTCGGGGAGCTGTTTTTT

clone_size: .
v_call: TRBV7-3
j_call: TRBJ2-1
d_call: TRBD2
cdr3_aa: CASSLGLAYNEQFF
cdr3_nt: TGTGCCAGCAGTCTAGGACTAGCCTACAATGAGCAGTTCTTC

clone_size: .
v_call: TRBV11-2
j_call: TRBJ2-7
d_call: TRBD1
cdr3_aa: CASSQTGTGPYEQYF
cdr3_nt: TGTGCCAGCAGCCAGACCGGGACAGGACCCTACGAGCAGTACTTC

clone_size: .
v_call: TRBV6-2/TRBV6-3
j_call: TRBJ2-1
d_call: TRBD1
cdr3_aa: CASSRKQGNYNEQFF
cdr3_nt: TGTGCCAGCAGTCGTAAACAGGGGAACTACAATGAGCAGTTCTTC

clone_size: .
v_call: TRBV30
j_call: TRBJ1-3
d_call: .
cdr3_aa: CAWIRGNTIYF
cdr3_nt: TGTGCCTGGATTAGGGGTAACACCATATATTTT

clone_size: .
v_call: TRBV29-1
j_call: TRBJ2-1
d_call: .
cdr3_aa: CSVLENEQFF
cdr3_nt: TGCAGCGTCCTAGAGAATGAGCAGTTCTTC

clone_size: .
v_call: TRBV7-3
j_call: TRBJ2-3
d_call: .
cdr3_aa: CASSKDTRTQYF
cdr3_nt: TGTGCCAGCAGCAAAGACACTCGTACGCAGTATTTT

clone_size: .
v_call: TRBV11-2
j_call: TRBJ1-1
d_call: .
cdr3_aa: CASTLRLARTEAFF
cdr3_nt: TGTGCCAGCACCCTGAGACTGGCCCGGACTGAAGCTTTCTTT

clone_size: .
v_call: TRBV29-1
j_call: TRBJ2-1
d_call: TRBD1
cdr3_aa: CSVLRDRGYNEQFF
cdr3_nt: TGCAGCGTACTCCGGGACAGGGGCTACAATGAGCAGTTCTTC

clone_size: few
v_call: TRBV5-8
j_call: TRBJ1-6
d_call: .
cdr3_aa: CASMWRTSNSPLHF
cdr3_nt: TGTGCCAGCATGTGGAGGACCTCTAATTCACCCCTCCACTTT

clone_size: .
v_call: TRBV19
j_call: TRBJ2-5
d_call: .
cdr3_aa: CASSPTWDRREETQYF
cdr3_nt: TGTGCCAGTAGTCCGACCTGGGACCGGAGGGAAGAGACCCAGTACTTC

clone_size: few
v_call: TRBV7-6
j_call: TRBJ2-1
d_call: TRBD2
cdr3_aa: CASSFSAPGLEGNEQFF
cdr3_nt: TGTGCCAGCAGCTTTAGCGCCCCGGGACTAGAAGGCAATGAGCAGTTCTTC

clone_size: .
v_call: TRBV19
j_call: TRBJ1-5
d_call: TRBD1
cdr3_aa: CASSTGQLNQPQHF
cdr3_nt: TGTGCCAGTAGTACGGGACAGCTCAATCAGCCCCAGCATTTT

clone_size: .
v_call: TRBV2
j_call: TRBJ1-1
d_call: .
cdr3_aa: CASSVGGVENTEAFF
cdr3_nt: TGTGCCAGCAGTGTTGGAGGGGTGGAGAACACTGAAGCTTTCTTT

clone_size: .
v_call: TRBV6-2/TRBV6-3
j_call: TRBJ2-1
d_call: TRBD2
cdr3_aa: CASSYYSPVAGDNEQFF
cdr3_nt: TGTGCCAGCAGTTACTATTCACCGGTAGCGGGGGACAATGAGCAGTTCTTC

clone_size: .
v_call: TRBV28
j_call: TRBJ1-2
d_call: .
cdr3_aa: CASSYRAVFSGGYTF
cdr3_nt: TGTGCCAGCAGCTACAGGGCCGTCTTTTCGGGAGGCTACACCTTC

clone_size: few
v_call: TRBV25-1
j_call: TRBJ2-7
d_call: TRBD1
cdr3_aa: CVQTHPGTASYEQYF
cdr3_nt: TGTGTCCAAACGCATCCCGGGACAGCATCCTACGAGCAGTACTTC

clone_size: .
v_call: TRBV13
j_call: TRBJ2-2
d_call: .
cdr3_aa: CASSFRQGNTGELFF
cdr3_nt: TGTGCCAGCAGCTTCAGGCAGGGGAACACCGGGGAGCTGTTTTTT

clone_size: .
v_call: TRBV11-2
j_call: TRBJ2-2
d_call: .
cdr3_aa: CASSVEPGELFF
cdr3_nt: TGTGCCAGCAGCGTGGAGCCCGGGGAGCTGTTTTTT

clone_size: .
v_call: TRBV4-3
j_call: TRBJ2-2
d_call: TRBD2
cdr3_aa: CASSQDLTSGATGELFF
cdr3_nt: TGCGCCAGCAGCCAAGATCTGACTAGCGGGGCTACCGGGGAGCTGTTTTTT

clone_size: .
v_call: TRBV28
j_call: TRBJ1-4
d_call: TRBD1
cdr3_aa: CASRPPGQGNEKLFF
cdr3_nt: TGTGCCAGCAGGCCACCGGGACAGGGAAATGAAAAACTGTTTTTT

clone_size: .
v_call: TRBV7-9
j_call: TRBJ2-1
d_call: .
cdr3_aa: CASSSIGYNEQFF
cdr3_nt: TGTGCCAGCAGCAGTATCGGGTACAATGAGCAGTTCTTC

clone_size: once
v_call: TRBV28
j_call: TRBJ1-5
d_call: .
cdr3_aa: CASGRGRVQPQHF
cdr3_nt: TGTGCCAGCGGGAGGGGGAGGGTTCAGCCCCAGCATTTT

clone_size: .
v_call: TRBV2
j_call: TRBJ1-5
d_call: .
cdr3_aa: CASRGGGGGNQPQHF
cdr3_nt: TGTGCCAGCAGGGGAGGAGGGGGGGGCAATCAGCCCCAGCATTTT

clone_size: .
v_call: TRBV27
j_call: TRBJ1-2
d_call: TRBD1
cdr3_aa: CASSLTTGLSGYTF
cdr3_nt: TGTGCCAGCAGTCTGACGACAGGGCTCTCTGGCTACACCTTC

clone_size: .
v_call: TRBV6-1
j_call: TRBJ2-7
d_call: TRBD2
cdr3_aa: CASSESGAIWYEQYF
cdr3_nt: TGTGCCAGCAGTGAAAGCGGGGCCATTTGGTACGAGCAGTACTTC

clone_size: .
v_call: TRBV6-5
j_call: TRBJ1-2
d_call: TRBD1
cdr3_aa: CASREKTGAGYTF
cdr3_nt: TGTGCCAGCAGGGAGAAGACAGGGGCAGGCTACACCTTC

clone_size: .
v_call: TRBV5-1
j_call: TRBJ2-7
d_call: TRBD1
cdr3_aa: CASSGDRGYEQYF
cdr3_nt: TGCGCCAGCAGCGGTGACAGGGGCTACGAGCAGTACTTC

clone_size: .
v_call: TRBV6-5
j_call: TRBJ2-1
d_call: .
cdr3_aa: CASHNKNEQFF
cdr3_nt: TGTGCCAGTCATAACAAGAATGAGCAGTTCTTC

clone_size: .
v_call: TRBV19
j_call: TRBJ1-4
d_call: TRBD1
cdr3_aa: CASRIGQVTNEKLFF
cdr3_nt: TGTGCCAGTAGGATCGGACAGGTCACTAATGAAAAACTGTTTTTT

clone_size: .
v_call: TRBV5-4
j_call: TRBJ1-2
d_call: .
cdr3_aa: CASSLEGVRYGYTF
cdr3_nt: TGTGCCAGCAGCTTGGAAGGGGTTAGGTATGGCTACACCTTC

clone_size: .
v_call: TRBV14
j_call: TRBJ2-7
d_call: TRBD2
cdr3_aa: CASSRILAASYEQYF
cdr3_nt: TGTGCCAGCAGCCGCATACTAGCGGCCTCCTACGAGCAGTACTTC

clone_size: .
v_call: TRBV6-2/TRBV6-3
j_call: TRBJ2-1
d_call: .
cdr3_aa: CASSKPGHRAYNEQFF
cdr3_nt: TGTGCCAGCAGCAAACCGGGACATCGAGCCTACAATGAGCAGTTCTTC

clone_size: .
v_call: TRBV3-1/TRBV3-2
j_call: TRBJ2-2
d_call: .
cdr3_aa: CASSPPGTSGELFF
cdr3_nt: TGTGCCAGCAGCCCACCAGGGACTTCAGGGGAGCTGTTTTTT

clone_size: .
v_call: TRBV7-9
j_call: TRBJ1-1
d_call: TRBD1
cdr3_aa: CASSAGQGDTEAFF
cdr3_nt: TGTGCCAGCAGCGCAGGACAGGGTGACACTGAAGCTTTCTTT

clone_size: .
v_call: TRBV6-5
j_call: TRBJ2-5
d_call: TRBD1
cdr3_aa: CASSTQTGKETQYF
cdr3_nt: TGTGCCAGCAGTACCCAGACAGGGAAAGAGACCCAGTACTTC

clone_size: .
v_call: TRBV19
j_call: TRBJ1-1
d_call: TRBD1
cdr3_aa: CASSYPGGMNTEAFF
cdr3_nt: TGTGCCAGTAGTTATCCAGGGGGGATGAACACTGAAGCTTTCTTT

clone_size: .
v_call: TRBV18
j_call: TRBJ2-7
d_call: TRBD2
cdr3_aa: CASSPPGVLAGGPLIYEQYF
cdr3_nt: TGTGCCAGCTCACCACCGGGAGTACTAGCGGGAGGGCCTCTCATCTACGAGCAGTACTTC

clone_size: few
v_call: TRBV2
j_call: TRBJ2-5
d_call: TRBD2
cdr3_aa: CASSDLAGDETQYF
cdr3_nt: TGTGCCAGCAGTGATTTAGCGGGAGATGAGACCCAGTACTTC

clone_size: .
v_call: TRBV7-2
j_call: TRBJ1-4
d_call: .
cdr3_aa: CASSPEAGRNEKLFF
cdr3_nt: TGTGCCAGCAGCCCTGAAGCTGGGCGAAATGAAAAACTGTTTTTT

clone_size: .
v_call: TRBV7-3
j_call: TRBJ2-7
d_call: .
cdr3_aa: CASSLGGRTYYEQYF
cdr3_nt: TGTGCCAGCAGCTTAGGGGGCAGGACCTACTACGAGCAGTACTTC

clone_size: .
v_call: TRBV4-1
j_call: TRBJ2-3
d_call: .
cdr3_aa: CASMVGPGVDTQYF
cdr3_nt: TGCGCCAGCATGGTTGGTCCGGGGGTAGATACGCAGTATTTT

clone_size: .
v_call: TRBV30
j_call: TRBJ2-7
d_call: .
cdr3_aa: CAWSAQGTHEQYF
cdr3_nt: TGTGCCTGGAGTGCGCAGGGGACCCACGAGCAGTACTTC

clone_size: .
v_call: TRBV11-1
j_call: TRBJ2-1
d_call: TRBD2
cdr3_aa: CASTRGRARDEQFF
cdr3_nt: TGTGCCAGCACCCGCGGGAGGGCTAGGGATGAGCAGTTCTTC

clone_size: .
v_call: TRBV9
j_call: TRBJ2-7
d_call: TRBD1
cdr3_aa: CASSPRQGQYEQYF
cdr3_nt: TGTGCCAGCAGCCCCAGACAGGGTCAGTACGAGCAGTACTTC

clone_size: .
v_call: TRBV25-1
j_call: TRBJ1-4
d_call: .
cdr3_aa: CASSDSFNEKLFF
cdr3_nt: TGTGCCAGCAGTGACAGTTTTAATGAAAAACTGTTTTTT

clone_size: many
v_call: TRBV10-3
j_call: TRBJ2-7
d_call: .
cdr3_aa: CAGSSAGISYEQYF
cdr3_nt: TGTGCCGGCTCCTCCGCGGGCATTTCCTACGAGCAGTACTTC

clone_size: .
v_call: TRBV7-2
j_call: TRBJ2-5
d_call: .
cdr3_aa: CASSLLRWAPETQYF
cdr3_nt: TGTGCCAGCAGCCTTCTTCGCTGGGCTCCAGAGACCCAGTACTTC

clone_size: .
v_call: TRBV27
j_call: TRBJ1-1
d_call: TRBD1
cdr3_aa: CASSSTGLNTEAFF
cdr3_nt: TGTGCCAGCAGCTCGACAGGGTTGAACACTGAAGCTTTCTTT